This T cell receptor beta chain was identified during a study of cytomegalovirus exposure and HLA in healthy donors. In the study overall: Unique TCR beta sequences numbering about 100 million came from 150 million to 200 million T cells in an earlier analysis. Notes on the study in general: Later analysis suggested most CMV-associated TCR beta chains were HLA-restricted. Sequencing likely produced, as an artifact, a cluster of highly shared sequence variants. Researchers left out some V segments, among them TRBV6-2 and TRBV6-3, as indistinguishable.

Regarding this clone: The antigen is not known.

The PCR was carried out with 60 Vbeta primers and 13 Jbeta primers. Generated by immunoSEQ multiplex PCR, the TCRdb table keeps only in-frame clones and is missing some. Its listing shows 150,000 to 250,000 clones. Looked up from germline, CDR1 is SGHRS and CDR2 is YFSETQ. CDR3 length equals 13 residues. This clonotype was sampled from a boy between 10 and 17 years old in good health and CMV-seronegative. Sequencing was carried out using PBMCs. The V and J genes are TRBV5-1 and TRBJ2-5, with D unresolved. The end of the DNA aligns better with TRBJ2-7, so the J call may be wrong. Written as DNA, the CDR3 is TGCGCCAGCAGCTTGGACTTTCTTTACGAGCAGTACTTC. Its protein product is CASSLDFLYEQYF.